This T cell receptor (beta chain) was captured by sequencing in a study of blood T cells in healthy people across ages. A J-beta primer mix and a sample-barcoded 5' primer were used in a second PCR of roughly 6 to 12 cycles. Each cDNA molecule received a tag from a template-switch adaptor that had 12 random nucleotides. One entry per CDR3 protein results from TCRdb running MiXCR on the 5' RACE reads. The sample carries about 510,000 distinct CDR3 sequences, about 27% recorded once. The sample providers were healthy Caucasian people from Russia, aged about 6 to 100. Per the germline V gene, CDR1 is SGHRS and CDR2 is YFSETQ. This CDR3 spans 15 amino acids. J was trimmed by 3 bases and V by 3 bases; bases with no gene match: 5. This same sample was also taken into another study, of T cells of mothers and their children. Per that paper: The M1S primer of the second PCR added sample barcodes and 2-4 random nucleotides. Each child gave about 3 million TCR beta CDR3 reads (each mother, over 9.5 million).

The material sequenced was blood. This chain connects TRBV5-1 to TRBJ2-1; TRBD2 matches at 8 bases. This clonotype was obtained from a boy aged 2 to 9 in good health. The CDR3 spells CASSSAGGHYNEQFF. The DNA of the CDR3 is TGCGCCAGCAGCTCGGCGGGGGGCCACTACAATGAGCAGTTCTTC.